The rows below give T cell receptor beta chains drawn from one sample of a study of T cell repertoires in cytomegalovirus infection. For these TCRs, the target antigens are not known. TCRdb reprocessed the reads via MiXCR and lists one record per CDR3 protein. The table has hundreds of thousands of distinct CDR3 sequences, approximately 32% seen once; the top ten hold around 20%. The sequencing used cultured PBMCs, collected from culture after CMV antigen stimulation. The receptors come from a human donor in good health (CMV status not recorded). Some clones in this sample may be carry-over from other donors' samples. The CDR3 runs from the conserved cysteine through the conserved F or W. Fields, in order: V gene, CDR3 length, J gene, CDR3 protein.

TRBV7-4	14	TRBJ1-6	CASSLQNSNSPLHF
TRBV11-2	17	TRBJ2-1	CASSLDLAGLVLNEQFF
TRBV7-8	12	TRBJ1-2	CASSHRDSGYTF
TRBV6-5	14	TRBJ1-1	CASSLPGGATEAFF
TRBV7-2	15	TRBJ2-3	CASSLNRVLTDTQYF
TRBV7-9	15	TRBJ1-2	CASSLRTDVNYGYTF
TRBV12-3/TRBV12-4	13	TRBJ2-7	CASSPAGGREQYF
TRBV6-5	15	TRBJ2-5	CASSSPLWGQETQYF
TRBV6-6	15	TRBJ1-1	CASSYGGNLNTEASF
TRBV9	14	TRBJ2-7	CASSIGLASYEQYF
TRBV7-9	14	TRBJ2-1	CASSRDPTDNEQFF
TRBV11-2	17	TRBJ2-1	CASSLFGPSGRLNEQFF
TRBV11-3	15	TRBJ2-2	CASSLDQGATGELFF
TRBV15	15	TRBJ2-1	CATSRDRGRNNEQFF
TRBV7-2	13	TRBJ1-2	CASSLARSYGYTF
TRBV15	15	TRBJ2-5	CATSARGGSQETQYF
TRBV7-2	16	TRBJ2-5	CASSPQLVAGQETQYF
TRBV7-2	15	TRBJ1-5	CASSFDLTGRPPQHF
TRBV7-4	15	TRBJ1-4	CASSYVGGRDEKLFF
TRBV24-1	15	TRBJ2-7	CATSDPGQGRYEQYF
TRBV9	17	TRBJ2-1	CASSPPPGLAINNEQFF
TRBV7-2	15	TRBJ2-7	CASSLDGTHSYEQYF
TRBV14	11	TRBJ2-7	CASSQDRERYF
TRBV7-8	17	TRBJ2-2	CASSLTRAGPNTGELFF
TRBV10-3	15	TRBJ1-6	CAISESKGNNSPLHF
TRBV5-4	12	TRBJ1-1	CASSLYNTEAFF
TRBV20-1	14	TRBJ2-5	CSAPPWARGETQYF
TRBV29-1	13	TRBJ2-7	CSVENSRSYEQYF
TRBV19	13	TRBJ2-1	CASSSGDGNEQFF
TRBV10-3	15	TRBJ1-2	CAISPSRGRVYGYTF
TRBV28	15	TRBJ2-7	CASSPPGQPSYEQYF
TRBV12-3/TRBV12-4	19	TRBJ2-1	CASRGGGLAGGRLRNEQFF
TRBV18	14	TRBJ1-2	CASSQGGPDYGYTF
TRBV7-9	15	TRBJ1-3	CASSFGPGSGNTIYF
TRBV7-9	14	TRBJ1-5	CASSPGQGLQPQHF
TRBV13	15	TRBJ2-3	CASSFSGQYTDTQYF
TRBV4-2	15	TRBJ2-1	CASSQGGQGYNEQFF
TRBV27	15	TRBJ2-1	CASSAGQGVGNEQFF
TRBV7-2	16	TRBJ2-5	CASSLGPVAGQETQYF
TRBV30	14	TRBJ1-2	CAWSVNGFGGGYTF
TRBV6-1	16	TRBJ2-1	CASSERLAGFGNEQFF
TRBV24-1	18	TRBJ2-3	CATSDRTSGRAVTDTQYF
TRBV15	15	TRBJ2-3	CATSRVTGRTDTQYF
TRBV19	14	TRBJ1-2	CASSIKVRNYGYTF
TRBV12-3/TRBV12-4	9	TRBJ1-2	CASSGDRFF
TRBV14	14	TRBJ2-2	CASSPQGDTGELFF
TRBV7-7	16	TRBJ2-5	CASSLDLAGVRGTQYF
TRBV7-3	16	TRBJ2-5	CASSPGTANSQETQYF
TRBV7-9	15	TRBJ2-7	CASRRLAGGPYEQYF
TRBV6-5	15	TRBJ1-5	CASRRSGGSNQPQHF
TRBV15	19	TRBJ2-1	CATSRPAGTSGRMSNEQFF
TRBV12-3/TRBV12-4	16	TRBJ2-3	CASSFRTRGFTDTQYF
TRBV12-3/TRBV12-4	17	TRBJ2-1	CASSLGGLAGEHNEQFF
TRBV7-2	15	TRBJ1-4	CASSPQTGAGEKLFF
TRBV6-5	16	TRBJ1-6	CASSYSIYRYNSPLHF
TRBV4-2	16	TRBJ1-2	CASSQGGGRSNYGYTF
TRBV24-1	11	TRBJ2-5	CATSDSETQYF